A selection of T cell receptor beta chains follows, all from one sample in a study of post-analysis software for immune sequencing data. TCRdb analysed the PCR reads with MiXCR anew, one entry per CDR3 protein. This sample has around 440,000 distinct CDR3 sequences, with approximately 46% found just once. The sequenced sample was blood. These receptors came from a girl aged 5 to 17 with multiple sclerosis. CDR3s include the opening cysteine and the closing phenylalanine or tryptophan. Fields, in order: V gene, D gene, CDR3 length, J gene, clone size, CDR3 protein, CDR3 DNA. The D gene is left open where the match is weak. The listing skips clone size in some rows; elsewhere it reads once, few, many or a size class.

TRBV5-1	TRBD2	16	TRBJ2-3	few	CASSFLAGSSTDTQYF	TGCGCCAGCAGCTTCTTAGCGGGATCTAGCACAGATACGCAGTATTTT
TRBV11-2	.	14	TRBJ2-1	.	CASSLQRVNNEQFF	TGTGCCAGCAGCTTACAGCGGGTAAACAATGAGCAGTTCTTC
TRBV7-3	.	15	TRBJ2-3	few	CASSLGGVSTDTQYF	TGTGCCAGCAGCCTAGGGGGTGTTAGCACAGATACGCAGTATTTT
TRBV11-2	.	15	TRBJ1-4	.	CASSLRGQPNEKPFF	TGTGCCAGCAGCTTACGCGGACAGCCTAATGAAAAACCGTTTTTT
TRBV20-1	.	14	TRBJ2-1	.	CSASHPVWGDEQFF	TGCAGTGCTAGCCACCCCGTCTGGGGGGATGAGCAGTTCTTC
TRBV6-1	.	14	TRBJ1-4	few	CASTLSGAKGKLFF	TGTGCCAGCACTTTGTCGGGGGCGAAGGGAAAACTGTTTTTT
TRBV12-3/TRBV12-4	.	14	TRBJ2-7	.	CASSFDRNSYEQYF	TGTGCCAGCAGTTTTGACAGGAACTCCTACGAGCAGTACTTC
TRBV12-3/TRBV12-4	.	13	TRBJ2-1	.	CASSHSSYNEQFF	TGTGCCAGCAGTCATAGCTCCTACAATGAGCAGTTCTTC
TRBV12-3/TRBV12-4	.	16	TRBJ1-2	.	CASSLGLAGGPYGYTF	TGTGCCAGCAGTTTAGGTTTGGCAGGTGGACCCTATGGCTACACCTTC
TRBV29-1	.	14	TRBJ1-1	.	CSVGTLSPNTEAFF	TGCAGCGTTGGTACCCTTTCGCCTAACACTGAAGCTTTCTTT
TRBV20-1	.	13	TRBJ2-7	.	CSATGLASYEQYF	TGCAGTGCAACCGGGCTAGCGTCCTACGAGCAGTACTTC
TRBV9	.	15	TRBJ2-1	.	CASSEGDLESEEQFF	TGTGCCAGCAGCGAGGGGGATCTAGAGAGTGAGGAGCAGTTCTTC
TRBV28	TRBD1	15	TRBJ1-2	few	CASSFTADRVRGYTF	TGTGCCAGCAGTTTTACCGCGGACAGGGTCCGGGGCTACACCTTC
TRBV14	.	15	TRBJ2-3	.	CASSQSRGDADTQYF	TGTGCCAGCAGCCAGTCCCGGGGCGATGCAGATACGCAGTATTTT
TRBV29-1	.	11	TRBJ2-3	few	CSVVSPDTQYF	TGCAGCGTTGTTTCCCCAGATACGCAGTATTTT
TRBV5-8	TRBD1	14	TRBJ2-7	few	CASSSGTDLYEQYF	TGTGCCAGCAGCTCAGGGACAGATCTTTACGAGCAGTACTTC
TRBV20-1	.	12	TRBJ2-5	.	CSLLKGQETQYF	TGCAGCCTACTCAAAGGCCAAGAGACCCAGTACTTC
TRBV5-1	.	14	TRBJ2-7	few	CASSRGLGLYEQYF	TGCGCCAGCAGCAGGGGACTGGGTCTCTACGAGCAGTACTTC
TRBV4-1	.	14	TRBJ1-2	.	CASSQVPEDYGYTF	TGCGCCAGCAGCCAAGTCCCGGAGGACTATGGCTACACCTTC
TRBV9	TRBD2	14	TRBJ2-3	few	CASSGLASTDTQYF	TGTGCCAGCAGCGGACTAGCGAGCACAGATACGCAGTATTTT
TRBV5-1	.	15	TRBJ2-1	once	CASSRRAGSDGEQFF	TGCGCCAGCAGCCGGAGGGCAGGGAGTGACGGTGAGCAGTTCTTC
TRBV12-3/TRBV12-4	.	14	TRBJ2-3	few	CASTVVGATDTQYF	TGTGCCAGCACCGTCGTCGGGGCGACAGATACGCAGTATTTT
TRBV6-5	.	15	TRBJ1-6	.	CASTLKGPGLTPLHF	TGTGCCAGCACCCTTAAGGGGCCAGGGTTGACACCCCTCCACTTT
TRBV4-1	TRBD1	18	TRBJ1-5	few	CASSQTPGQAYSNQPQHF	TGCGCCAGCAGCCAAACCCCGGGACAGGCATATAGCAATCAGCCCCAGCATTTT
TRBV20-1	.	15	TRBJ2-6	.	CSASDASSGANVLTF	TGCAGTGCCTCGGACGCGAGCTCTGGGGCCAACGTCCTGACTTTC
TRBV4-3	TRBD1	15	TRBJ1-4	.	CASSVRQGRQEKLFF	TGCGCCAGCAGCGTACGACAGGGGCGTCAGGAAAAACTGTTTTTT
TRBV6-6	TRBD2	15	TRBJ2-7	few	CASSRTSGATYEQYF	TGTGCCAGCAGCCGGACTAGCGGAGCTACCTACGAGCAGTACTTC
TRBV28	.	12	TRBJ2-5	many	CASRQTGETQYF	TGTGCCAGCAGGCAAACAGGGGAGACCCAGTACTTC
TRBV28	.	17	TRBJ1-5	.	CASSLPQPTGYEQPQHF	TGTGCCAGCAGTTTACCCCAGCCTACAGGGTATGAGCAGCCCCAGCATTTT
TRBV6-5	TRBD2	14	TRBJ2-7	few	CASRRASGTYEQYF	TGTGCCAGCAGGCGCGCGAGCGGGACCTACGAGCAGTACTTC
TRBV7-9	.	13	TRBJ2-5	.	CASRAGDQETQYF	TGTGCCAGCAGGGCAGGGGACCAAGAGACCCAGTACTTC
TRBV9	.	14	TRBJ2-3	few	CASSVDSGTDTQYF	TGTGCCAGCAGCGTAGATAGCGGCACAGATACGCAGTATTTT
TRBV12-3/TRBV12-4	.	13	TRBJ2-7	few	CASSFSRDYEQYF	TGTGCCAGCAGTTTCTCCAGGGACTACGAGCAGTACTTC
TRBV7-9	.	14	TRBJ2-7	.	CASSLRGVAAKQYF	TGTGCCAGCAGCTTGCGCGGGGTTGCGGCGAAGCAGTACTTC
TRBV29-1	TRBD1	13	TRBJ1-1	.	CSVGGTANTEAFF	TGCAGCGTTGGGGGGACAGCGAACACTGAAGCTTTCTTT
TRBV10-3	.	13	TRBJ1-1	.	CAIRDSLNTEAFF	TGTGCCATCAGGGACAGCTTGAACACTGAAGCTTTCTTT
TRBV30	TRBD2	12	TRBJ2-1	.	CAWSVTSDEQFF	TGTGCCTGGAGTGTAACTAGCGATGAGCAGTTCTTC
TRBV15	.	16	TRBJ1-5	.	CATSIRRGLQNQPQHF	TGTGCCACCAGCATCCGTAGGGGCTTACAAAATCAGCCCCAGCATTTT
TRBV5-1	TRBD2	17	TRBJ2-5	.	CASSLIAGEGAGETQYF	TGCGCCAGCAGCTTGATAGCGGGAGAAGGCGCCGGGGAGACCCAGTACTTC
TRBV7-2	.	14	TRBJ1-1	.	CASSVARENTEAFF	TGTGCCAGCAGCGTGGCCCGGGAAAACACTGAAGCTTTCTTT
TRBV27	.	15	TRBJ2-1	.	CASSLSGLSYNEQFF	TGTGCCAGCAGTTTGTCAGGTCTCTCCTACAATGAGCAGTTCTTC
TRBV12-3/TRBV12-4	TRBD1	14	TRBJ1-1	once	CASSVDRVGTEAFF	TGTGCCAGCAGCGTGGACAGGGTAGGGACTGAAGCTTTCTTT
TRBV14	.	13	TRBJ2-1	.	CASSRTVYNEQFF	TGTGCCAGCAGCAGGACAGTGTACAATGAGCAGTTCTTC
TRBV20-1	.	14	TRBJ2-3	.	CSAREGRGTDTQYF	TGCAGTGCTAGGGAGGGCAGGGGCACAGATACGCAGTATTTT
TRBV29-1	TRBD2	12	TRBJ2-1	.	CSVVGRTGGQFF	TGCAGCGTTGTCGGTCGGACGGGGGGGCAGTTCTTC
TRBV12-3/TRBV12-4	.	13	TRBJ2-5	few	CASSLRGRETQYF	TGTGCCAGCAGTTTGCGGGGACGGGAGACCCAGTACTTC
TRBV20-1	.	10	TRBJ2-5	few	CSALSETQYF	TGCAGTGCTCTGAGTGAGACCCAGTACTTC